Presented here are 10 T cell receptor beta chains from one specimen sequenced in a study of regulatory T cells in long-lasting Graves disease. CDR3 regions were amplified by Arm-PCR using iRepertoire HTBI primers to build TCR beta libraries. TCRdb reprocessed the multiplex PCR reads via MiXCR and lists one record per CDR3 protein. The sample contains about 620,000 distinct CDR3 sequences, about 15% of which appear only once. Time point meaning: newly diagnosed GD, antithyroid drugs for less than 3 months. PBMC-extracted RNA yielded the TCR library. The sample also formed part of further work on T cells in Graves' hyperthyroidism and ophthalmopathy.

The specimen comprised peripheral blood mononuclear cells (PBMCs), sampled at new diagnosis, from a patient treated with antithyroid drugs. Receptors originate from a woman between 25 and 40 years old with Graves disease.

This clonotype came up a few times. The rearrangement joins TRBV29-1 to TRBJ2-1; 8 bases fit TRBD2. V lost 5 bases to trimming and J lost 7 bases; unmatched junction nucleotides: 7. CDR1 and CDR2 (germline): SQVTM, ANQGSEA. The CDR3 runs 13 residues. In DNA, the CDR3 is TGCAGCGTTCCAGTAGCGGGGATAAATGAGCAGTTCTTC. Translation gives CSVPVAGINEQFF.

On this clonotype itself: This may be a read error: a much more frequent sequence differs by one nucleotide. The chain joins TRBV2 to TRBJ2-7; 11 positions agree with TRBD1. The trim removed 6 bases at V and 7 bases at J, leaving 8 bases unmatched. Germline loops: CDR1 SNHLY, CDR2 FYNNEI. CDR3 size: 14 residues. As DNA, the CDR3 is TGTGCCAGCAGGGCGGGACAGGGGGGGGGGGAGCAGTACTTC. It encodes CASRAGQGGGEQYF.

The chain uses TRBV9 and TRBJ2-3, with D maybe TRBD1 (5 bases). This CDR3 spans 14 amino acids. V was shortened by 0 bases and J by 1 base, with 6 bases between the two germline ends. Germline loops: CDR1 SGDLS, CDR2 YYNGEE. This CDR3 is CASSVEGGTDTQYF. In nucleotides, the CDR3 is TGTGCCAGCAGCGTAGAAGGGGGCACAGATACGCAGTATTTT.

This clonotype was counted a few times. The chain uses TRBV29-1 and TRBJ2-7, with D hard to call. CDR3 size: 14 residues. Germline assignment: CDR1 SQVTM and CDR2 ANQGSEA. With 4 bases removed from V and 0 bases from J, the gap between germline ends came to 13 bases. The CDR3 coding sequence is TGCAGCGTTGTGGTCACCCTTAGCTCCTACGAGCAGTACTTC. Protein product: CSVVVTLSSYEQYF.

In its sample, this clonotype was seen many times. This chain connects TRBV2 to TRBJ2-1; TRBD1 matches 9 bases. V was pared by 4 bases and J by 2 bases, with 3 bases of the junction left unmatched. CDR3 length: 15 amino acids. CDR1 SNHLY and CDR2 FYNNEI come from the germline V gene. The DNA for the CDR3 is TGTGCCAGCAGTGTACAGGGGGCCACCTACAATGAGCAGTTCTTC. It specifies CASSVQGATYNEQFF.

This sequence joins TRBV5-1 and TRBJ2-7; D unresolved. CDR1 SGHRS and CDR2 YFSETQ come from the germline V gene. Trimming removed 4 bases at V and 4 bases at J, with 15 bases between. This CDR3 comprises 14 residues. The CDR3 DNA is TGCGCCAGCAGCCCGATAAATACACAATACGAGCAGTACTTC. This gives the protein CASSPINTQYEQYF.

This clonotype came up many times. The rearrangement links TRBV28 to TRBJ1-4; 9 positions match TRBD1. The V gene's germline CDR1 is MDHEN and CDR2 SYDVKM. CDR3 length: 16 amino acids. V gave up 3 bases and J gave up 8 bases; unmatched junction bases: 10. CDR3 region: CASSLSGQGQKEKLFF. CDR3 DNA: TGTGCCAGCAGTTTGTCGGGACAGGGTCAGAAGGAAAAACTGTTTTTT.

This clonotype was counted between two and nine times. The chain has TRBV5-1 and TRBJ1-5; D gene ambiguous. The length of the CDR3 is 14 residues. The V end lost 0 bases, the J end lost 8 bases, and 12 bases lay between the germline ends. Germline V gives CDR1 SGHRS, CDR2 YFSETQ. CDR3 sequence reads: CASSLGAPGKPQHF. CDR3 nucleotides: TGCGCCAGCAGCTTGGGCGCTCCCGGAAAGCCCCAGCATTTT.

The gene calls are TRBV6-1 and TRBJ1-1; 7 bases fit TRBD1. This CDR3 spans 15 amino acids. Unmatched junction bases numbered 9, after V lost 7 bases and J lost 1 base. CDR1 MNHNS and CDR2 SASEGT come from the germline V gene. The CDR3 is CASTRRTGENTEAFF. The CDR3 DNA follows: TGTGCCAGCACGCGACGCACAGGGGAGAACACTGAAGCTTTCTTT.

The rearrangement joins TRBV3-1 to TRBJ2-2; tentatively, D is TRBD1 (6 bases). The CDR3 length is 17 residues. CDR1 is LGHDT, CDR2 YNNKEL, per germline (reference sequence). Deletions cut 0 bases from V and 1 base from J, with 12 bases between. CDR3 protein: CASSQDQPRGNTGELFF. The CDR3 nucleotides are TGTGCCAGCAGCCAAGATCAGCCCAGGGGGAACACCGGGGAGCTGTTTTTT.